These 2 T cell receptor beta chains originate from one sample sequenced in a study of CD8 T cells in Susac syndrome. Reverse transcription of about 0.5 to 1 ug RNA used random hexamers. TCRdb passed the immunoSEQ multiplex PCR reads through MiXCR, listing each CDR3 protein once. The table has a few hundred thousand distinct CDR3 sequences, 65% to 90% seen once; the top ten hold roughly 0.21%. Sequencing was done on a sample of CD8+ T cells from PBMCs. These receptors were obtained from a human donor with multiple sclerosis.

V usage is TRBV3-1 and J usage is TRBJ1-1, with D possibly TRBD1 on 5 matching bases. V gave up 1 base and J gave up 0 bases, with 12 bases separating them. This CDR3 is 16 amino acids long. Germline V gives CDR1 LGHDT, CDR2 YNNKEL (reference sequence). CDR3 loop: CASSQGGSLLNTEAFF. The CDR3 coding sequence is TGTGCCAGCAGCCAAGGGGGCAGTCTCTTGAACACTGAAGCTTTCTTT. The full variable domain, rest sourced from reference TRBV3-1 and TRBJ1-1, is DTAVSQTPKYLVTQMGNDKSIKCEQNLGHDTMYWYKQDSKKFLKIMFSYNNKELIINETVPNRFSPKSPDKAHLNLHINSLELGDSAVYFCASSQGGSLLNTEAFFGQGTRLTVV.

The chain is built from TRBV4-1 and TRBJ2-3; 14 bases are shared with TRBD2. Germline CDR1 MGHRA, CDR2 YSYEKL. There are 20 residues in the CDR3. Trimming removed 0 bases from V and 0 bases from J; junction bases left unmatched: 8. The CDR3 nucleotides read TGCGCCAGCAGCCAAGATAGGGGACTAGCGGGAGAGAGGAGCACAGATACGCAGTATTTT. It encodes CASSQDRGLAGERSTDTQYF.